These 9 T cell receptor beta chains originate from one sample sequenced in a study of cytomegalovirus exposure and HLA in healthy donors. The PCR was carried out with 60 Vbeta primers and 13 Jbeta primers. Only in-frame clones appear in the TCRdb table, and some are missing; sequencing was by immunoSEQ multiplex PCR. The table records around 140,000 clones, about 80% of them present only once. The sequencing input was PBMCs. These receptor sequences come from a woman in her late teens or twenties in good health and CMV-seropositive.

This chain joins TRBV7-2 and TRBJ1-2; a possible D gene is TRBD1 (6 bases). CDR3 length equals 13 residues. Germline V gene lookup returns CDR1 SGHTA and CDR2 FQGNSA. Trimming shortened V by 6 bases and J by 8 bases, and 16 bases separated the two germline ends. Here the CDR3 reads CASRYRVSAGYTF. CDR3 nucleotide sequence: TGTGCCAGCAGGTACAGGGTTTCGGCGGGCTACACCTTC.

V and J are TRBV6-6 and TRBJ2-5, with D maybe TRBD1 (5 bases). The CDR3 has 14 amino acids. V was pared by 8 bases and J by 2 bases, with 15 bases between. Germline CDR1 is MNHNY and CDR2 is SVGAGI (reference sequence). The DNA for the CDR3 is TGTGCCAGCGTCGCAGACAGTCCACAAGAGACCCAGTACTTC. This encodes CASVADSPQETQYF.

V is TRBV5-4 and J is TRBJ1-2, with D maybe TRBD1 (6 bases). Trimming stripped 0 bases from V and 7 bases from J, with 13 bases between. The CDR3 covers 14 residues. The V gene's germline CDR1 is SGHNT and CDR2 YYREEE (reference sequence). CDR3 DNA: TGTGCCAGCAGCTTGGAACAGGGTGTATTTGGCTACACCTTC. Translated, it gives CASSLEQGVFGYTF.

The V gene is TRBV10-2, the J gene TRBJ1-1; 7 nucleotides agree with TRBD1. Germline loops: CDR1 WSHSY, CDR2 SAAADI. CDR3 length equals 15 residues. V shed 6 bases and J 0 bases; nucleotides not matched to a gene: 7. The CDR3 loop reads CASRQTGQLNTEAFF. CDR3 nucleotide sequence: TGCGCCAGCAGACAAACGGGACAGTTGAACACTGAAGCTTTCTTT.

The chain employs TRBV29-1 and TRBJ1-1; no reliable D call. Germline values: CDR1 SQVTM, CDR2 ANQGSEA. The CDR3 consists of 14 residues. The V gene lost 3 bases and the J gene lost 3 bases, with 14 bases spanning the gap. The chain's CDR3 is CSVEPRGEYTEAFF. The DNA for the CDR3 is TGCAGCGTTGAGCCCCGCGGGGAGTACACTGAAGCTTTCTTT.

The rearrangement joins TRBV4-1 to TRBJ1-6; a possible D gene is TRBD1 (5 bases). Trimming shortened V by 1 base and J by 9 bases, and 16 bases separated the two germline ends. The CDR3 spans 16 residues. Germline V gene data show CDR1 as MGHRA and CDR2 as YSYEKL. The CDR3 nucleotides are TGCGCCAGCAGCCAAGTGTGGGGTAGGGGTAGTTCACCCCTCCACTTT. The encoded protein is CASSQVWGRGSSPLHF.

This rearrangement joins TRBV5-4 to TRBJ1-6, with TRBD1 matching 8 bases. The CDR3 sequence is 15 residues long. In germline, CDR1 is SGHNT, CDR2 YYREEE (reference sequence). Trimming cost V 7 bases and J 7 bases; bases outside gene matches: 10. CDR3 sequence: CASGPGGLSNSPLHF. The DNA for the CDR3 is TGTGCCAGCGGACCAGGGGGCCTCTCGAATTCACCCCTCCACTTT.

The J gene is TRBJ2-2, the V gene TRBV6-1; 8 bases map to TRBD1. Trimming removed 6 bases from V and 6 bases from J; junction bases left unmatched: 6. The germline CDR1 and CDR2 sequences are MNHNS and SASEGT. CDR3 length: 14 amino acids. The DNA for the CDR3 is TGTGCCAGCAGGAGGGACAGGTTGGCCGGGGAGCTGTTTTTT. It translates to CASRRDRLAGELFF.

The table lists this clone with a count of one. This rearrangement joins TRBV5-1 to TRBJ2-2; possibly TRBD2 for D (6 bases). Germline V gives CDR1 SGHRS, CDR2 YFSETQ. Trimming pared 0 bases from V and 12 bases from J, leaving 9 bases between. CDR3 length: 12 amino acids. For the CDR3, the DNA is TGCGCCAGCAGCTTGGACGGAGGGCAGCTGTTTTTT. Translating gives CASSLDGGQLFF.